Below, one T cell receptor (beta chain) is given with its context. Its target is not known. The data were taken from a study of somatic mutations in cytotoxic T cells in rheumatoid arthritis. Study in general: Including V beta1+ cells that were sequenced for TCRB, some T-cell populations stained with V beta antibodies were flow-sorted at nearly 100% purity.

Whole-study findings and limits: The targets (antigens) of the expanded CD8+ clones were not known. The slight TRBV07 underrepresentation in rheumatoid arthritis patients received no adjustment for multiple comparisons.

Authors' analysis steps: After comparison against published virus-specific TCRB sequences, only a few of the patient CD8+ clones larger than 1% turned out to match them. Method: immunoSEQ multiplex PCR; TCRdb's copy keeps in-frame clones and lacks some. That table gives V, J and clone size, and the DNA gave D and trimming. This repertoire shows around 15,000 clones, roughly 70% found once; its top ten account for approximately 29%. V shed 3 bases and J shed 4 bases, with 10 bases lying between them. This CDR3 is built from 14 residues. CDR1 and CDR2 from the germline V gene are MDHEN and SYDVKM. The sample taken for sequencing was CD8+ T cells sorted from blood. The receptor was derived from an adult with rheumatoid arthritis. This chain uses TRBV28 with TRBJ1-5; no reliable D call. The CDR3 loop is CASSLQISNQPQHF. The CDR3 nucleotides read TGTGCCAGCAGTTTGCAGATCTCTAATCAGCCCCAGCATTTT.